The 6 T cell receptor beta chains given below trace back to one sample, sequenced in a study of Graves' ophthalmopathy and Graves' hyperthyroidism. The study amplified TCR beta CDR3 regions using RNA transcripts. The first-round RT-PCR employed HTBI primers together with the Qiagen OneStep RT-PCR kit. A multiplex PCR was then performed as the second round. From the multiplex PCR reads, TCRdb called clonotypes with MiXCR, one entry per CDR3 protein. This sample has over a million distinct CDR3 sequences, with 35% to 45% found just once. The specimen sequenced was peripheral blood or thyroid tissue (not recorded which). The receptors were gathered from an adult man with Graves' hyperthyroidism.

Ten or more counts support this clonotype. This chain links TRBV7-8 with TRBJ1-5, with a weak D call TRBD1 (5 bases). Trimming took 2 bases from V and 0 from J, leaving 17 bases between them. Germline V gene sequence: CDR1 SGHVS, CDR2 FQNEAQ. This CDR3 comprises 18 residues. CDR3: CASSLHPGTGNSNQPQHF. DNA of the CDR3: TGTGCCAGCAGCTTACATCCCGGGACCGGGAATAGCAATCAGCCCCAGCATTTT.

This chain joins TRBV10-3 and TRBJ1-2; 7 bases align to TRBD1. Germline V gene lookup returns CDR1 ENHRY and CDR2 SYGVKD. V dropped 3 bases and J dropped 4; count of bases not matched to a gene: 8. CDR3 length: 15 residues. In DNA, the CDR3 is TGTGCCATCAGTGACACCGACAGGGAGGGCTATGGCTACACCTTC. This sequence encodes CAISDTDREGYGYTF.

In this sample, this clonotype turned up many times. The rearrangement joins TRBV6-6 to TRBJ1-1; D ambiguous. This CDR3 is 12 amino acids long. The germline gives CDR1 MNHNY, CDR2 SVGAGI (reference sequence). Trimming took off 8 bases at V and 10 bases at J, with 17 bases between the two ends. The CDR3 region is CASAGKLNPAFF. CDR3 DNA: TGTGCCAGCGCGGGCAAATTGAACCCAGCTTTCTTT.

The table lists this clonotype with many counts. CDR3 in amino acids: CASRRDRVGGYTF. CDR3 sequence (DNA): TGTGCCAGCAGACGGGACAGGGTTGGAGGCTACACCTTC. V gene TRBV5-5 combines with J gene TRBJ1-2; 9 nucleotides agree with TRBD1. The germline V gene has CDR1 SGHKS and CDR2 YYEKEE (reference sequence). V dropped 5 bases and J dropped 8; count of bases not matched to a gene: 7. The CDR3 is made up of 13 amino acids. Together with reference TRBV5-5 and TRBJ1-2, the CDR3 gives the full variable domain: DAGVTQSPTHLIKTRGQQVTLRCSPISGHKSVSWYQQVLGQGPQFIFQYYEKEERGRGNFPDRFSARQFPNYSSELNVNALLLGDSALYLCASRRDRVGGYTFGSGTRLTVV.

This clonotype was seen at least ten times. The chain uses TRBV9 and TRBJ2-7; TRBD2 agrees at 9 bases. The CDR3 consists of 14 residues. V lost 2 bases, J lost 3 bases, and 3 bases stayed unmatched. CDR1 is SGDLS and CDR2 is YYNGEE in the germline V gene. The CDR3 loop is CASSVTAGGYEQYF. In DNA form, the CDR3 reads TGTGCCAGCAGCGTTACAGCGGGAGGCTACGAGCAGTACTTC. The entire variable domain, with the rest obtained from reference TRBV9 and TRBJ2-7, is as follows: DSGVTQTPKHLITATGQRVTLRCSPRSGDLSVYWYQQSLDQGLQFLIQYYNGEERAKGNILERFSAQQFPDLHSELNLSSLELGDSALYFCASSVTAGGYEQYFGPGTRLTVT.

CDR3: CASSRLTGSGNTIYF. The CDR3 coding sequence is TGTGCCAGCAGCCGACTAACAGGCTCTGGAAACACCATATATTTT. This chain links TRBV7-9 with TRBJ1-3; weak D call: TRBD1 (5 bases). Per germline, CDR1 SEHNR and CDR2 FQNEAQ (reference sequence). CDR3 length: 15 residues. V was cut by 5 bases and J by 0 bases, with 11 bases left in between.